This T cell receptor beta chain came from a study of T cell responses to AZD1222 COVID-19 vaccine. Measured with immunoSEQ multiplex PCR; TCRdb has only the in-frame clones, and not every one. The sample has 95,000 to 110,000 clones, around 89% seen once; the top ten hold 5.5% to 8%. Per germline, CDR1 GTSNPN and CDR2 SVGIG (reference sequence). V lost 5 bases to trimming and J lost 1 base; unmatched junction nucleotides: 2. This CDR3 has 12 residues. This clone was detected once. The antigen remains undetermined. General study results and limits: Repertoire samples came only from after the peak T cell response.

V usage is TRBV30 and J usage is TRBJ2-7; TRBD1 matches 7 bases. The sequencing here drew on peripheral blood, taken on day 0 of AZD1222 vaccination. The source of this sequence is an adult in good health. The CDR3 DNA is TGTGCCTGGGGGGACAGTTCCTACGAGCAGTACTTC. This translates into CAWGDSSYEQYF.